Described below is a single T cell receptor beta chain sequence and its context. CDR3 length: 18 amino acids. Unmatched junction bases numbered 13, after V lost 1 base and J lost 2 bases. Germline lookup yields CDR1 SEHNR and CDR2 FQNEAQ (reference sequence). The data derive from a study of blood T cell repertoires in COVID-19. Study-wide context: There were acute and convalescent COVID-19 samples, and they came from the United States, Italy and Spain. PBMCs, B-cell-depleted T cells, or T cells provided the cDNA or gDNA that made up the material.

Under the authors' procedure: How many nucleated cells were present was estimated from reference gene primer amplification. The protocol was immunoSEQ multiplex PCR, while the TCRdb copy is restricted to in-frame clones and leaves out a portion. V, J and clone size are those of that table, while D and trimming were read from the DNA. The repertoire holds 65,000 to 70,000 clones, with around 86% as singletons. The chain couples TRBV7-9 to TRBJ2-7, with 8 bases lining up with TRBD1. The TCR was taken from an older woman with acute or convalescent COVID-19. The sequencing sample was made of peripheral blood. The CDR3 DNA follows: TGTGCCAGCAGCTTAGTCCATGCCCGGGACAGGTTAACCTACGAGCAGTACTTC. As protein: CASSLVHARDRLTYEQYF. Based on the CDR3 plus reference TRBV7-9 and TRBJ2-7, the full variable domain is DTGVSQNPRHKITKRGQNVTFRCDPISEHNRLYWYRQTLGQGPEFLTYFQNEAQLEKSRLLSDRFSAERPKGSFSTLEIQRTEQGDSAMYLCASSLVHARDRLTYEQYFGPGTRLTVT.